This T cell receptor (beta chain) derives from a study of beta chain features in type 1 diabetes. Only a few counts were recorded for this clone. What it binds is unknown. The study reverse transcribed the entire isolated RNA, so it sequenced expressed TCRB transcripts. Libraries were prepared by immunoSEQ multiplex PCR; TCRdb keeps only in-frame clonotypes and omits some of them. In the table there are a few hundred thousand clones, approximately 13% of which are singletons. Germline lookup yields CDR1 SNHLY and CDR2 FYNNEI. There are 14 residues in the CDR3. With 1 base removed from V and 11 bases from J, the gap between germline ends came to 15 bases. Points from the study as a whole: Shortening that was moderate but significant affected the TCRB CDR3s of Type 1 diabetes patients in all four CD4+ subsets.

V usage is TRBV2 and J usage is TRBJ1-5; D remains unclear. Sequenced input: naive CD4+ T cells from blood. The receptor comes from a woman aged 18-29 years with type 1 diabetes. The CDR3 region has the DNA TGTGCCAGCAGTGAAGGGCCGCCCCCATTGACCCAGCATTTT. Translating it yields CASSEGPPPLTQHF. Using reference TRBV2 and TRBJ1-5 for the parts outside the CDR3, the full variable domain is EPEVTQTPSHQVTQMGQEVILRCVPISNHLYFYWYRQILGQKVEFLVSFYNNEISEKSEIFDDQFSVERPDGSNFTLKIRSTKLEDSAMYFCASSEGPPPLTQHFGDGTRLSIL.